This TCR beta chain was sequenced in a study of cytomegalovirus exposure and HLA in healthy donors. General study points: After further analysis at a later stage, 16,951 TCR beta sequences were associated with HLA alleles at 0.05 false discovery rate. A later analysis revealed that TCR association rates differed between HLA loci, peaking at DRB1 and bottoming out at HLA-C.

CDR1 and CDR2 from the germline V gene are SGHTA and FQGNSA. This CDR3 region has 12 residues. Unmatched junction bases numbered 1, after V lost 3 bases and J lost 8 bases. The donors were healthy bone marrow donors. Researchers ran the PCR with 60 Vbeta and 13 Jbeta primers. This table comes from immunoSEQ multiplex PCR, and its TCRdb copy is limited to in-frame clones, with some not included. The repertoire consists of some 130,000 clones, with over 75% occurring once and the leading ten covering under 1.5%. Worth noting for this clone: The target antigen is unknown.

Material for sequencing was PBMCs. The V gene is TRBV7-2, the J gene TRBJ2-1; 7 nucleotides line up with TRBD2. The TCR comes from a man between 45 and 60 years old in good health and CMV-seronegative. CDR3 residues: CASSFGLDEQFF. CDR3 coding DNA: TGTGCCAGCAGCTTCGGACTAGATGAGCAGTTCTTC. Using reference TRBV7-2 and TRBJ2-1 for the parts outside the CDR3, the full variable domain is GAGVSQSPSNKVTEKGKDVELRCDPISGHTALYWYRQSLGQGLEFLIYFQGNSAPDKSGLPSDRFSAERTGGSVSTLTIQRTQQEDSAVYLCASSFGLDEQFFGPGTRLTVL.